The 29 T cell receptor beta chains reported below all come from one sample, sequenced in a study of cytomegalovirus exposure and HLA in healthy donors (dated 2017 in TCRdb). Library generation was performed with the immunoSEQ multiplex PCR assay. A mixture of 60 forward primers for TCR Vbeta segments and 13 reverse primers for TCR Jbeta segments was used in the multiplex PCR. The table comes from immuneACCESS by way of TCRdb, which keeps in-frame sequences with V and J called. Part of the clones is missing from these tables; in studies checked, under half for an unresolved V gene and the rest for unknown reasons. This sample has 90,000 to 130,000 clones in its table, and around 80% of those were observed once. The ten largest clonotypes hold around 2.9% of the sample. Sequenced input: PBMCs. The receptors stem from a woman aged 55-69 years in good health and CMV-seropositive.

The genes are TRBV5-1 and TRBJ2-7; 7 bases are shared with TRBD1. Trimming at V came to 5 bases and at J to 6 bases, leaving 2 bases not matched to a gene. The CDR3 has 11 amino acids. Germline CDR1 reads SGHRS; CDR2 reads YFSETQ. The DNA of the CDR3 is TGCGCCAGCAGGACAGGGTCCGAGCAGTACTTC. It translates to CASRTGSEQYF. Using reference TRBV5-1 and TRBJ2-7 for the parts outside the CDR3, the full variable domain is KAGVTQTPRYLIKTRGQQVTLSCSPISGHRSVSWYQQTPGQGLQFLFEYFSETQRNKGNFPGRFSGRQFSNSRSEMNVSTLELGDSALYLCASRTGSEQYFGPGTRLTVT.

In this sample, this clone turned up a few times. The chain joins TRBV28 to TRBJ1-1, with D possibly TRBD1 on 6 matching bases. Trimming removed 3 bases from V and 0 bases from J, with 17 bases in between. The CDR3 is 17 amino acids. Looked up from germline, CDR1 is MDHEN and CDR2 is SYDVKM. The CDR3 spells CASSFWDISNMNTEAFF. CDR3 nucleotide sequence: TGTGCCAGCAGTTTTTGGGACATATCAAACATGAACACTGAAGCTTTCTTT. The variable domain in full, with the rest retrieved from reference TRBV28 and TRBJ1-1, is DVKVTQSSRYLVKRTGEKVFLECVQDMDHENMFWYRQDPGLGLRLIYFSYDVKMKEKGDIPEGYSVSREKKERFSLILESASTNQTSMYLCASSFWDISNMNTEAFFGQGTRLTVV.

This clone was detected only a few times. DNA for the CDR3: TGTGCCAGCAGACTGACAGTATTCAATCAGCCCCAGCATTTT. Residues: CASRLTVFNQPQHF. The chain recombines TRBV6-1 with TRBJ1-5; a possible D gene is TRBD1 (5 bases). The CDR3 length is 14 residues. Germline-derived CDR1 and CDR2 are MNHNS and SASEGT. The ends were cut back, 6 bases at V and 3 bases at J, with 12 bases in the middle.

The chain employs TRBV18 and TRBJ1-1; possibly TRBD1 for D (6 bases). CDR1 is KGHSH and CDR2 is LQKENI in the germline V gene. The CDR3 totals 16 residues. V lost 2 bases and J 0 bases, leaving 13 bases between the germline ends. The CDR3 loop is CASSPIQGNMNTEAFF. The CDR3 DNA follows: TGTGCCAGCTCACCAATACAGGGTAACATGAACACTGAAGCTTTCTTT.

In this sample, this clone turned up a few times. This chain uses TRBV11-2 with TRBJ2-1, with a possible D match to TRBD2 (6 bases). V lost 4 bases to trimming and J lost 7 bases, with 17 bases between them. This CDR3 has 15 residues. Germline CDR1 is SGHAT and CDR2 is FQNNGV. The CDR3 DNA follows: TGTGCCAGCAGCTCCCACGGGACTTACGGGAATGAGCAGTTCTTC. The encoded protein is CASSSHGTYGNEQFF.

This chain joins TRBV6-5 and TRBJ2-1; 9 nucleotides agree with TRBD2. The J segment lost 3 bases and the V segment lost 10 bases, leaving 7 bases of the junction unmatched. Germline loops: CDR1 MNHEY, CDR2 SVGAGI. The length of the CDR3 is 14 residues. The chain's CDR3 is CATQTSGFYNEQFF. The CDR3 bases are TGTGCCACCCAGACTAGCGGCTTCTACAATGAGCAGTTCTTC.

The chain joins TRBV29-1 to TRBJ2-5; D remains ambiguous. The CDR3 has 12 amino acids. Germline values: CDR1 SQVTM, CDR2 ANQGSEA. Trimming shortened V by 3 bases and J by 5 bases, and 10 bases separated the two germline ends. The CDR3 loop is CSVDLGRETQYF. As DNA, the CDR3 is TGCAGCGTTGATCTGGGCCGGGAGACCCAGTACTTC.

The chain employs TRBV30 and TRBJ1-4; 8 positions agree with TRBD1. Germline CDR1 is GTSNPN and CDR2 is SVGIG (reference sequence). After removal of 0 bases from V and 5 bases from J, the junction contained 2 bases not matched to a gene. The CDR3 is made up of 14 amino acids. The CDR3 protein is CAWSVQGANEKLFF. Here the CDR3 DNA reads TGTGCCTGGAGTGTTCAGGGGGCGAATGAAAAACTGTTTTTT.

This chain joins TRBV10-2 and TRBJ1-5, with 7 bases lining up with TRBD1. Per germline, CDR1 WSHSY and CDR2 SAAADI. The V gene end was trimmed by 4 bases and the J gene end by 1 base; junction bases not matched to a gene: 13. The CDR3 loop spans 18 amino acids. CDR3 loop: CASSGDSPILISNQPQHF. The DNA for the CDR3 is TGCGCCAGCAGTGGGGACAGTCCTATCTTGATAAGCAATCAGCCCCAGCATTTT.

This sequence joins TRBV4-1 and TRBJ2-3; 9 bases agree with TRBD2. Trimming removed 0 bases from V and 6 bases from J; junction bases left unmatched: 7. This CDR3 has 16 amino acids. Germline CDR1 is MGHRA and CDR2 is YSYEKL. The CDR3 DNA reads TGCGCCAGCAGCCAAGATCGGTGGCGGGAGGGCGATACGCAGTATTTT. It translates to CASSQDRWREGDTQYF.

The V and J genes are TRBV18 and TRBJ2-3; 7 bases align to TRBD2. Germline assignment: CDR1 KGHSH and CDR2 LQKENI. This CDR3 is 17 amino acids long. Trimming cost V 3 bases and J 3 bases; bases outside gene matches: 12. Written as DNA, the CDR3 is TGTGCCAGCTCACCCCGTATAGCGGGCCCCGGGACAGATACGCAGTATTTT. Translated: CASSPRIAGPGTDTQYF.

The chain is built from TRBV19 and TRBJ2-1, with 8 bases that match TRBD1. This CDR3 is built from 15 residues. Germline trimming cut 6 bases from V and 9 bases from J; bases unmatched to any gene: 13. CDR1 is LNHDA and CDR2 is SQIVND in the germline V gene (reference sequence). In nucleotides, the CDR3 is TGTGCCAGTAGAGGTAGGGGGGACAGGTTATCTGAGCAGTTCTTC. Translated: CASRGRGDRLSEQFF.

CDR3 DNA: TGTGCCAGCAGCCAGCAGGGTGACACTGAAGCTTTCTTT. This gives the protein CASSQQGDTEAFF. This chain links TRBV7-6 with TRBJ1-1; D perhaps matches TRBD1 (5 bases). This CDR3 region has 13 residues. The V end lost 5 bases, the J end lost 3 bases, and 10 bases lay between the germline ends. The germline V gene has CDR1 SGHVS and CDR2 FNYEAQ.

The CDR3 here is CASSDLAIGGELFF. In DNA, the CDR3 is TGTGCCAGCAGCGATCTAGCGATAGGCGGGGAGCTGTTTTTT. The chain is built from TRBV9 and TRBJ2-2, with D maybe TRBD2 (6 bases). Germline-derived CDR1 and CDR2 are SGDLS and YYNGEE. The CDR3 is 14 residues long. V was trimmed by 3 bases and J by 7 bases, leaving 13 bases between them.

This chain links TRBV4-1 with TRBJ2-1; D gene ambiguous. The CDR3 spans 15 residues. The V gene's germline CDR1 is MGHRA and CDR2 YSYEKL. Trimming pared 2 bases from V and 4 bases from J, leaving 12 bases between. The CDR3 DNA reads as TGCGCCAGCAGCCAAAGTAACTCCCTTTACAATGAGCAGTTCTTC. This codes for CASSQSNSLYNEQFF.

The CDR3 protein is CASSLGGGTQDYGYTF. The CDR3 bases are TGTGCCAGCAGCTTGGGAGGGGGTACTCAGGACTATGGCTACACCTTC. The chain is built from TRBV7-9 and TRBJ1-2; TRBD1 might be the D (6 bases). This CDR3 has 16 residues. Germline V gene lookup returns CDR1 SEHNR and CDR2 FQNEAQ (reference sequence). V was trimmed by 3 bases and J by 3 bases, leaving 17 bases between them.

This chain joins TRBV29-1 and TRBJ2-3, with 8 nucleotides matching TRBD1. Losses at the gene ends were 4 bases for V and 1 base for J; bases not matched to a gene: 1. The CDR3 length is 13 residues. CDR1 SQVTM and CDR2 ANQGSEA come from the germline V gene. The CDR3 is CSVGGQGTDTQYF. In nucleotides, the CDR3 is TGCAGCGTTGGGGGACAGGGCACAGATACGCAGTATTTT.

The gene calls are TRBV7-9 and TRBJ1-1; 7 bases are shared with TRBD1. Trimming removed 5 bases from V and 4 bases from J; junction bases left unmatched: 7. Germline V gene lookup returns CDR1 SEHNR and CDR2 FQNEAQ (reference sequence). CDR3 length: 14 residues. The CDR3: CASSDTGVTTEAFF. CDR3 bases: TGTGCCAGCAGCGACACAGGGGTAACCACTGAAGCTTTCTTT.

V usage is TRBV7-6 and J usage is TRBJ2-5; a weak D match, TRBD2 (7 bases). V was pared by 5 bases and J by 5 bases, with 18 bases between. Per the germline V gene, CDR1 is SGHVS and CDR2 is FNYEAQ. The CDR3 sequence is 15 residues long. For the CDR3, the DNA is TGTGCCAGCAGCCCGCAGTCGAGGGGGGGGGAGACCCAGTACTTC. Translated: CASSPQSRGGETQYF.

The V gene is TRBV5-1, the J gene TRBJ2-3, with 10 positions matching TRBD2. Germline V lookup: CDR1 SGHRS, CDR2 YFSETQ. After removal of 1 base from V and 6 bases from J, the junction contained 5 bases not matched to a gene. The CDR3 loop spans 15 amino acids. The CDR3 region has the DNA TGCGCCAGCAGCTTGAGCGGGGGGGATTGGGATACGCAGTATTTT. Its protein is CASSLSGGDWDTQYF.

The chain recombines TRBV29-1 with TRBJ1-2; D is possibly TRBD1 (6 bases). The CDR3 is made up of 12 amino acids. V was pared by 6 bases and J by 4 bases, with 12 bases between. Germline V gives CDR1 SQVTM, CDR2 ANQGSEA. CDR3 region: CSVYGQPYGYTF. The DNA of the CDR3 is TGCAGCGTCTACGGACAGCCCTATGGCTACACCTTC.

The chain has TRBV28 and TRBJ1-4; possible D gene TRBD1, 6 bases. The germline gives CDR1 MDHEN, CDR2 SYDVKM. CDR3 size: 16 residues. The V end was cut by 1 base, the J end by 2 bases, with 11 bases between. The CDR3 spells CASSLYAQGTNEKLFF. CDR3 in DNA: TGTGCCAGCAGTTTATATGCCCAGGGGACTAATGAAAAACTGTTTTTT.

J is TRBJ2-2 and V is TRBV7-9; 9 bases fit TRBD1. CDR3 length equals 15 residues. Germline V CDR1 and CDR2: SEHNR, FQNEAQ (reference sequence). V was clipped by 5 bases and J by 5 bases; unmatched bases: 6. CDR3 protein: CASSEGQGWTGELFF. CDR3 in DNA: TGTGCCAGCAGCGAGGGACAGGGCTGGACCGGGGAGCTGTTTTTT.

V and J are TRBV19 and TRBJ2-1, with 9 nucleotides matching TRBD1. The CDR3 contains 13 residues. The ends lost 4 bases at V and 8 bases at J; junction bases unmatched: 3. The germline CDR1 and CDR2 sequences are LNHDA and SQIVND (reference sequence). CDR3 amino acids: CASSKQGADEQFF. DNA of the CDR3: TGTGCCAGTAGTAAACAGGGGGCAGATGAGCAGTTCTTC.

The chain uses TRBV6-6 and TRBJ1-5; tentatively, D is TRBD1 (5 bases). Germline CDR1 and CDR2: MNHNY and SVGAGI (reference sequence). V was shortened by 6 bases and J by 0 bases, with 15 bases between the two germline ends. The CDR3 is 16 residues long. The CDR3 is CASRGLIGASNQPQHF. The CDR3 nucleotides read TGTGCCAGCAGGGGCTTGATTGGGGCTAGCAATCAGCCCCAGCATTTT.

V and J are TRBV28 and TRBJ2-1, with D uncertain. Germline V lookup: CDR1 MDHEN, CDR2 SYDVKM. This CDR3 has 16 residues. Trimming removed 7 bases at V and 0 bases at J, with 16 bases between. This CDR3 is CASTAFSLSSYNEQFF. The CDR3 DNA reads TGTGCCAGCACCGCTTTTAGCTTGAGCTCCTACAATGAGCAGTTCTTC.

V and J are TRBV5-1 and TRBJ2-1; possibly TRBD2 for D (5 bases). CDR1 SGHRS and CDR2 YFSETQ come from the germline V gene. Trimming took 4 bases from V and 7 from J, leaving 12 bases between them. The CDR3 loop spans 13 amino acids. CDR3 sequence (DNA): TGCGCCAGCAGCCCGGCGGGCGCGAATGAGCAGTTCTTC. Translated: CASSPAGANEQFF. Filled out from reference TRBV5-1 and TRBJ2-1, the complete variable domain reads KAGVTQTPRYLIKTRGQQVTLSCSPISGHRSVSWYQQTPGQGLQFLFEYFSETQRNKGNFPGRFSGRQFSNSRSEMNVSTLELGDSALYLCASSPAGANEQFFGPGTRLTVL.

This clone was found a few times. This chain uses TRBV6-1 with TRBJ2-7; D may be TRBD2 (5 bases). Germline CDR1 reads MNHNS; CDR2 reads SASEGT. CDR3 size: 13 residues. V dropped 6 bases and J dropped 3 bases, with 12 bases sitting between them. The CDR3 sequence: CASRGLENYEQYF. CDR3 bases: TGTGCCAGCAGAGGACTCGAAAACTACGAGCAGTACTTC.

This chain's CDR3 is CASSLGSDTGELFF. The CDR3, as DNA: TGCGCCAGCAGCTTGGGGTCAGACACCGGGGAGCTGTTTTTT. This chain connects TRBV5-1 to TRBJ2-2; D is undetermined. This CDR3 spans 14 amino acids. Germline V gives CDR1 SGHRS, CDR2 YFSETQ. Trimming shortened V by 0 bases and J by 3 bases, and 6 bases separated the two germline ends.